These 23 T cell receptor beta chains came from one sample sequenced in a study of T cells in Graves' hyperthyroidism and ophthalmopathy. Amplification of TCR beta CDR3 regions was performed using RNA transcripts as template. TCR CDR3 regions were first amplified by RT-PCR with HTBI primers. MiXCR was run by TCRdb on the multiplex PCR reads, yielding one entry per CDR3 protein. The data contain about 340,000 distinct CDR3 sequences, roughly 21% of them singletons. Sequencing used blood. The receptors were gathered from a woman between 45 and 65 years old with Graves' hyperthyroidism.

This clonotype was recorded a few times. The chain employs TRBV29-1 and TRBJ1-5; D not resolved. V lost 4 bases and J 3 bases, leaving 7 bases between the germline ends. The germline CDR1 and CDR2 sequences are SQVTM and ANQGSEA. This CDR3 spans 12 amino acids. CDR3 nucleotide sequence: TGCAGCGTTGGGGCCCACAATCAGCCCCAGCATTTT. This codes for CSVGAHNQPQHF.

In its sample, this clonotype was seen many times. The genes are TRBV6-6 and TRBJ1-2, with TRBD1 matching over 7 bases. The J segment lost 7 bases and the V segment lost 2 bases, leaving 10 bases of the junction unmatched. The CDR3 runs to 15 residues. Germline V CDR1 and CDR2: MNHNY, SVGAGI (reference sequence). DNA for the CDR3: TGTGCCAGCAGTTACAACCCGACAGGGAGAGGTGGCTACACCTTC. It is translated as CASSYNPTGRGGYTF.

CDR3: CASSLGPGTVPTEAFF. The CDR3 DNA reads as TGTGCCAGCAGCTTAGGACCCGGGACAGTTCCCACTGAAGCTTTCTTT. The chain is built from TRBV11-2 and TRBJ1-1; 7 positions match TRBD1. After removal of 1 base from V and 4 bases from J, the junction contained 9 bases not matched to a gene. Germline CDR1 and CDR2: SGHAT and FQNNGV. The length of the CDR3 is 16 residues.

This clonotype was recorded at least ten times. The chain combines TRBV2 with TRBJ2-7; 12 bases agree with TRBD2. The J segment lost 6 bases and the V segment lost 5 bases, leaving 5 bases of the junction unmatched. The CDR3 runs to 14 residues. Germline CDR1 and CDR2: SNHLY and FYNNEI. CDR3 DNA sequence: TGTGCCAGCAGTAAGACTAGCGGGAGTATCGAGCAGTACTTC. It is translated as CASSKTSGSIEQYF.

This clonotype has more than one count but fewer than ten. The CDR3 DNA is TGCAGTGCTAGAAATCCGGGACTAGCGGGGTCCGTCTACGAGCAGTACTTC. Translation: CSARNPGLAGSVYEQYF. This rearrangement joins TRBV20-1 to TRBJ2-7, with 13 positions matching TRBD2. This CDR3 contains 17 residues. V trimming: 2 bases; J trimming: 3 bases; junction bases outside the gene matches: 10. Looked up from germline, CDR1 is DFQATT and CDR2 is SNEGSKA (reference sequence).

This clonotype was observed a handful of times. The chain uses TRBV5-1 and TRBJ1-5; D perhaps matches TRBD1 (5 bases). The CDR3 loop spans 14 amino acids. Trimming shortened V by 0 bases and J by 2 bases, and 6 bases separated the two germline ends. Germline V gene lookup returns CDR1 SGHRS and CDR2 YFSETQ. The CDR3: CASSLEGRNQPQHF. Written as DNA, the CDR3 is TGCGCCAGCAGCTTGGAGGGACGCAATCAGCCCCAGCATTTT.

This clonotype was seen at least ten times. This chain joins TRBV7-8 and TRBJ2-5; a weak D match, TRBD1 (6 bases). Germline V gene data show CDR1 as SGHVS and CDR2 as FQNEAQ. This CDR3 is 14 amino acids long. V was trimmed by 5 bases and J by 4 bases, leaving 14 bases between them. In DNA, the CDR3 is TGTGCCAGCAGCCACCGAAGCAGGGGAGAGACCCAGTACTTC. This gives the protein CASSHRSRGETQYF.

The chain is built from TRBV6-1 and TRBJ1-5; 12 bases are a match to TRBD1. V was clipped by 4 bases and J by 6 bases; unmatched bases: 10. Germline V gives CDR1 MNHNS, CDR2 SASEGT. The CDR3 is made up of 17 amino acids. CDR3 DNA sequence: TGTGCCAGCAGTGGAGGCTCGGGACAGGGGGCGGGTCAGCCCCAGCATTTT. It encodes CASSGGSGQGAGQPQHF.

As DNA, the CDR3 is TGTGCCAGCAGTTTATGGGGACAGGGGGTGAGCAATGAGCAGTTCTTC. As protein: CASSLWGQGVSNEQFF. This sequence joins TRBV12-3 or TRBV12-4 and TRBJ2-1; 11 bases match TRBD1. The CDR3 runs 16 residues. V was pared by 2 bases and J by 6 bases, with 6 bases of the junction left unmatched.

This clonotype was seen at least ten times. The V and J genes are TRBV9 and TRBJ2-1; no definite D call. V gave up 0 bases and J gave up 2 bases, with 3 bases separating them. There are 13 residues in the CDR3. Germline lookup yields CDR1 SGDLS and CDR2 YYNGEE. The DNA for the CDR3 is TGTGCCAGCAGCGTAGACCCCTACAATGAGCAGTTCTTC. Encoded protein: CASSVDPYNEQFF.

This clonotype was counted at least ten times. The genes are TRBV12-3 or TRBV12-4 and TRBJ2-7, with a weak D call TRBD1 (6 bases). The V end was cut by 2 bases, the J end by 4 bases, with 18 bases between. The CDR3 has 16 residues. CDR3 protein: CASSLKVGADNYEQYF. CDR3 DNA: TGTGCCAGCAGTTTAAAGGTGGGGGCTGATAATTACGAGCAGTACTTC.

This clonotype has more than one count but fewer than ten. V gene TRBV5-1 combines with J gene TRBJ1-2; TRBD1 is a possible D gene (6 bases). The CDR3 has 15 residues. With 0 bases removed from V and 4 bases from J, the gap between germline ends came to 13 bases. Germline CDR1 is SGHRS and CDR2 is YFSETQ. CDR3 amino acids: CASSLALGTLYGYTF. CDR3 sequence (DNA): TGCGCCAGCAGCTTGGCCCTGGGGACACTCTATGGCTACACCTTC.

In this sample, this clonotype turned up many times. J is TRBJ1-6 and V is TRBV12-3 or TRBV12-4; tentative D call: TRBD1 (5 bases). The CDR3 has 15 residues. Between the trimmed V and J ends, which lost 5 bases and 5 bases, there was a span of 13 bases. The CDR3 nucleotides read TGTGCCAGCAGTAATAGAGGGGCTAATAATTCACCCCTCCACTTT. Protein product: CASSNRGANNSPLHF.

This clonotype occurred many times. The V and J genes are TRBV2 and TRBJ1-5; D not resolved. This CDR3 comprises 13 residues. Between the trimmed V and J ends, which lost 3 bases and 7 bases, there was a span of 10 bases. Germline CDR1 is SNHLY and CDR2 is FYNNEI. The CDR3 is CASSELREQPQHF. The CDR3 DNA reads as TGTGCCAGCAGTGAGTTAAGGGAGCAGCCCCAGCATTTT.

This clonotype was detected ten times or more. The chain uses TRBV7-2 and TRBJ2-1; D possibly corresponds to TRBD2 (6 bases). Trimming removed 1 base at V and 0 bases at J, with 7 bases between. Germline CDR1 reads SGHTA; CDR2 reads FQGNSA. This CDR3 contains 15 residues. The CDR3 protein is CASSLVGSSYNEQFF. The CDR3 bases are TGTGCCAGCAGCTTAGTCGGGAGCTCCTACAATGAGCAGTTCTTC.

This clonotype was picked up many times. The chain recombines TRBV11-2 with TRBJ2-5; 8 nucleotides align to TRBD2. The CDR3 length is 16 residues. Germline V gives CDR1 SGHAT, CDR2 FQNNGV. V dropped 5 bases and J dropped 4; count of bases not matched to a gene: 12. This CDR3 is CASSHATGGPGETQYF. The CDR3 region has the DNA TGTGCCAGCAGCCACGCGACGGGGGGGCCGGGAGAGACCCAGTACTTC.

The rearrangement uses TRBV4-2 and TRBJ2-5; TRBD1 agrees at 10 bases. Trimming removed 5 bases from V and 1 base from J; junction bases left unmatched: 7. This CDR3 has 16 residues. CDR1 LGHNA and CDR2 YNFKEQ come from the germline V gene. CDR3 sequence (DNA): TGTGCCAGCAGCGGACGGGACAGGGGTTTCCAAGAGACCCAGTACTTC. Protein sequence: CASSGRDRGFQETQYF.

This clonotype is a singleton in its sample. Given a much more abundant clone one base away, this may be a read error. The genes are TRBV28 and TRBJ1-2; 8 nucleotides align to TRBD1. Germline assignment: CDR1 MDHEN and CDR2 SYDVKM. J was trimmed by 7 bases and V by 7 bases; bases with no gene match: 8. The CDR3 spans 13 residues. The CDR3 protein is CASIPTGARGYTF. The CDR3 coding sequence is TGTGCCAGCATCCCGACAGGGGCTCGTGGCTACACCTTC.

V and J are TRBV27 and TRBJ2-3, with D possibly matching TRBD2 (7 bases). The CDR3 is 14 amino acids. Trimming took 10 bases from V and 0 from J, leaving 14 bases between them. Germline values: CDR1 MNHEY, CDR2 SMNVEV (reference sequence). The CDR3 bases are TGTGCCACCAGGGGAGCGGGGAGCACAGATACGCAGTATTTT. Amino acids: CATRGAGSTDTQYF.

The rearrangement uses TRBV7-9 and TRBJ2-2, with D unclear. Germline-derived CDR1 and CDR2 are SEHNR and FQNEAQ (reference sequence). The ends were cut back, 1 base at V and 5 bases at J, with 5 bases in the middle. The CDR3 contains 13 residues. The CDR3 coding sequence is TGTGCCAGCAGCTTAGGGAATACCGGGGAGCTGTTTTTT. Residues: CASSLGNTGELFF. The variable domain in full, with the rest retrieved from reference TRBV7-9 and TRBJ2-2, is DTGVSQNPRHKITKRGQNVTFRCDPISEHNRLYWYRQTLGQGPEFLTYFQNEAQLEKSRLLSDRFSAERPKGSFSTLEIQRTEQGDSAMYLCASSLGNTGELFFGEGSRLTVL.

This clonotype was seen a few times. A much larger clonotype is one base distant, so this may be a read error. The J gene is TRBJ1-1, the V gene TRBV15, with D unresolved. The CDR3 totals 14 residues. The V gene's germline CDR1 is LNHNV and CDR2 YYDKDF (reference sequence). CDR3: CATGRDVGSGEAFF. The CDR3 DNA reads TGTGCCACCGGCAGAGATGTGGGTTCTGGTGAAGCTTTCTTT.

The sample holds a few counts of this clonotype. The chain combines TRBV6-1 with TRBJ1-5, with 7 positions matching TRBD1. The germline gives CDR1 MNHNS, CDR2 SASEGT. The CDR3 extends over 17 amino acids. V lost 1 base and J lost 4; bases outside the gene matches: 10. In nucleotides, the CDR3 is TGTGCCAGCAGTGAAGTGTGGGACAGATATAATAATCAGCCCCAGCATTTT. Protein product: CASSEVWDRYNNQPQHF.

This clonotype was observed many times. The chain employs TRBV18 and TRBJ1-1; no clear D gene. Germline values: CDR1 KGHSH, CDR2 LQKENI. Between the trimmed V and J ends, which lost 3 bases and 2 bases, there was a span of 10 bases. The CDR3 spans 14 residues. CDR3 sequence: CASSPGSRNTEAFF. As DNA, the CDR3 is TGTGCCAGCTCACCGGGATCTAGAAACACTGAAGCTTTCTTT. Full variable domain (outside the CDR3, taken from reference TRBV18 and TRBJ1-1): NAGVMQNPRHLVRRRGQEARLRCSPMKGHSHVYWYRQLPEEGLKFMVYLQKENIIDESGMPKERFSAEFPKEGPSILRIQQVVRGDSAAYFCASSPGSRNTEAFFGQGTRLTVV.